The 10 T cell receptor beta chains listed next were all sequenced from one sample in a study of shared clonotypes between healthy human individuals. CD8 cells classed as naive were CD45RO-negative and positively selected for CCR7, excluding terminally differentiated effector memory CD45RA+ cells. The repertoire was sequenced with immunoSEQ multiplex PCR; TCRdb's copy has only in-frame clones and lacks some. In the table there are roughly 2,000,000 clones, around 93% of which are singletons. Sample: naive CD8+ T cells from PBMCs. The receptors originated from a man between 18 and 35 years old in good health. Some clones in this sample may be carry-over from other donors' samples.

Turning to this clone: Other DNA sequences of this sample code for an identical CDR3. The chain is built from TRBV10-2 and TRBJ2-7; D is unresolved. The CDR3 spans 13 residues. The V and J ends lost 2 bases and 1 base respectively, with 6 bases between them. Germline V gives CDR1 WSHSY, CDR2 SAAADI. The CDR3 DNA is TGCGCCAGCAGTGAGAGTGGTTCCTACGAGCAGTACTTC. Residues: CASSESGSYEQYF.

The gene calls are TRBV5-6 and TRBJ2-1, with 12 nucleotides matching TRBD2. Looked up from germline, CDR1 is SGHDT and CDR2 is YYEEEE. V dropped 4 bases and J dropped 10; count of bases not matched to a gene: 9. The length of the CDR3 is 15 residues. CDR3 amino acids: CASSLSSGRAEEQFF. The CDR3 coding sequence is TGTGCCAGCAGCCTCTCTAGCGGGAGGGCCGAAGAGCAGTTCTTC.

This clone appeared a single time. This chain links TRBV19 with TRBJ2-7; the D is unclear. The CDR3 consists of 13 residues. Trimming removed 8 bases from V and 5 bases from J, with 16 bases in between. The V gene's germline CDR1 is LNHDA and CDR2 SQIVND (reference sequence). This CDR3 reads CASSPRGMNEQYF. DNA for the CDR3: TGTGCCAGTTCCCCTAGAGGAATGAACGAGCAGTACTTC.

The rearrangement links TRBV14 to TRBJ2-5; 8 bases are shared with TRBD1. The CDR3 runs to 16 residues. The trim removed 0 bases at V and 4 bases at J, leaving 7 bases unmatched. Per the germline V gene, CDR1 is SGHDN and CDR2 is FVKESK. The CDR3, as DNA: TGTGCCAGCAGCCAAGATCGGCGCAGGGGGCTAGAGACCCAGTACTTC. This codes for CASSQDRRRGLETQYF.

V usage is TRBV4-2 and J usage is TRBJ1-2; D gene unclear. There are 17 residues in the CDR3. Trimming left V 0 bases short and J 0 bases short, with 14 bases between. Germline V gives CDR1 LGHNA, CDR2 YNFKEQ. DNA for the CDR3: TGTGCCAGCAGCCAAGAAGTCTCTCAGGCTTCTAACTATGGCTACACCTTC. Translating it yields CASSQEVSQASNYGYTF.

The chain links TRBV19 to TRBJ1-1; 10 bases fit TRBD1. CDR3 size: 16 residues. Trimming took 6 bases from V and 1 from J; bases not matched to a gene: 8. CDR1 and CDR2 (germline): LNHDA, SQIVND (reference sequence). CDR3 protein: CASSRDRGSGNTEAFF. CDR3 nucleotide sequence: TGTGCCAGTAGCCGGGACAGGGGTTCAGGGAACACTGAAGCTTTCTTT.

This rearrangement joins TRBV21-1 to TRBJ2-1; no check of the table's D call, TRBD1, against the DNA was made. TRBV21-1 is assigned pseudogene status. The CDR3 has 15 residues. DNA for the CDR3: TGTGCCAGCAGCAGACTAGACAGGGTGGTAAATGAGCAGTTCTTC. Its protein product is CASSRLDRVVNEQFF.

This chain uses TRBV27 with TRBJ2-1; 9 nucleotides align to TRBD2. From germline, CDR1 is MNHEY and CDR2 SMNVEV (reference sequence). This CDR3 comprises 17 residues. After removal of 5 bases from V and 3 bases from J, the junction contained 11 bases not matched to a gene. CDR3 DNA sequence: TGTGCCAGCAGTCAGGGGGTTGCGGGAGGGTTCTACAATGAGCAGTTCTTC. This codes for CASSQGVAGGFYNEQFF.

The CDR3 is CASSEQGDTNTEAFF. DNA of the CDR3: TGTGCCAGCAGTGAACAAGGCGATACGAACACTGAAGCTTTCTTT. The chain recombines TRBV2 with TRBJ1-1, with no clear D. Between the trimmed V and J ends, which lost 2 bases and 1 base, there was a span of 11 bases. The CDR3 sequence is 15 residues long. Germline lookup yields CDR1 SNHLY and CDR2 FYNNEI.

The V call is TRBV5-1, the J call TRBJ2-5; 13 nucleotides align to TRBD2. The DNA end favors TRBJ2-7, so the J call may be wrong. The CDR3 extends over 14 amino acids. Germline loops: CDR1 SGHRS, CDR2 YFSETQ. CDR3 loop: CASSLGLAGHEQYF. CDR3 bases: TGCGCCAGCAGCCTGGGACTAGCGGGACACGAGCAGTACTTC.